A selection of T cell receptor beta chains follows, all from one sample in a study of blood T cell repertoires in COVID-19. Assay: immunoSEQ multiplex PCR; the TCRdb copy retains only in-frame clones and omits some. Counted here are 120,000 to 150,000 clones, more than 80% occurring once; the ten biggest clones make up around 3.3%. Input material: peripheral blood. Every receptor here comes from a woman aged 55-69 years with active COVID-19. CDR3s include the opening cysteine and the closing phenylalanine or tryptophan. D genes are given only for firm matches. Clone sizes are given selectively: once, few, many, or a class where the clone is expanded.

TRBD2	NA	TRBV28	TRBJ2-1	TGTGCCAGCAGTAGCCCCAGACTAGCGGGAGATGAGCAGTTCTTC	CASSSPRLAGDEQFF
NA	NA	TRBV5-1	TRBJ2-7	TGCGCCAGCAGCGCTGGAGGCCTAAGCTCCTACGAGCAGTACTTC	CASSAGGLSSYEQYF
TRBD1	NA	TRBV19	TRBJ1-1	TGTGCCAGTAAGGGAGTTTCCCGGGACAGGCTCCCGAGGACTGAAGCTTTCTTT	CASKGVSRDRLPRTEAFF
TRBD1	NA	TRBV18	TRBJ2-3	TGTGCCAGCTCACGACAGGGGGATAGCACAGATACGCAGTATTTT	CASSRQGDSTDTQYF
TRBD1	NA	TRBV27	TRBJ1-1	TGTGCCAGCAGTTTATCGACAGGGCAATATGAAGCTTTCTTT	CASSLSTGQYEAFF
NA	NA	TRBV15	TRBJ2-2	TGTGCCACCAGCACCGTTGGGCCGGCCGGGGAGCTGTTTTTT	CATSTVGPAGELFF
TRBD2	NA	TRBV5-6	TRBJ2-2	TGTGCCAGCAGATTGACTAGCGCCGGGGAGCTGTTTTTT	CASRLTSAGELFF
TRBD2	medium-sized	TRBV6-5	TRBJ2-5	TGTGCCAGCAGTTACTTCGGGGGGCAAGAGACCCAGTACTTC	CASSYFGGQETQYF
TRBD1	once	TRBV28	TRBJ1-3	TGTGCCAGCAGCTTTCCGACAGGGGGCAGATACACCATATATTTT	CASSFPTGGRYTIYF
TRBD2	NA	TRBV10-3	TRBJ2-1	TGTGCCATCAGAGACCTAGCGGGGGGGAACAATGAGCAGTTCTTC	CAIRDLAGGNNEQFF
NA	NA	TRBV5-8	TRBJ1-1	TGTGCCAGCAGTTCACAGGGTTTTCCGGGCGCTTTCTTT	CASSSQGFPGAFF
NA	NA	TRBV30	TRBJ2-1	TGTGCCTGGAGTGTTAGCCCACAGCAGTTCTTC	CAWSVSPQQFF
NA	NA	TRBV9	TRBJ1-4	TGTGCCAGCAGCGCGTTCAGGGGAGCAACTAATGAAAAACTGTTTTTT	CASSAFRGATNEKLFF
TRBD2	NA	TRBV6-2/TRBV6-3	TRBJ2-4	TGTGCCAGCAGTTACTCTGCTAGCGGGAGAAACATTCAGTACTTC	CASSYSASGRNIQYF
NA	NA	TRBV2	TRBJ1-2	TGTGCCAGCAAACTGTCCCCGCTAACGAGCGGCTACACCTTC	CASKLSPLTSGYTF
NA	NA	TRBV5-4	TRBJ2-1	TGTGCCAGCAGCTTGGACTTGACGGGTGCCTACAATGAGCAGTTCTTC	CASSLDLTGAYNEQFF
NA	NA	TRBV25-1	TRBJ1-2	TGTGCCAGCAGTGAATTCGCAGGGGAAAAAGGCTACACCTTC	CASSEFAGEKGYTF
NA	NA	TRBV4-1	TRBJ2-6	TGCGCCAGCAGCCAAGCTCAGGTTGTCTCTGGGGCCAACGTCCTGACTTTC	CASSQAQVVSGANVLTF
TRBD2	NA	TRBV7-3	TRBJ2-1	TGTGCCAGCAGCCCCTCTAGCGGGACGGGCAATGAGCAGTTCTTC	CASSPSSGTGNEQFF
NA	NA	TRBV19	TRBJ2-5	TGTGCCAGTAGAGTAGGTGCGGGATCTCCCCAAGAGACCCAGTACTTC	CASRVGAGSPQETQYF
TRBD2	NA	TRBV7-2	TRBJ2-7	TGTGCCAGCAGCCCCCTAGCGGGAGGTACTTCCAGCGAGCAGTACTTC	CASSPLAGGTSSEQYF
NA	NA	TRBV19	TRBJ1-1	TGTGCCAGTAGTATCGGCGGGTATTTGAACACTGAAGCTTTCTTT	CASSIGGYLNTEAFF
NA	few	TRBV24-1	TRBJ2-2	TGTGCCACCAGGGACGTAAAGGGGACCGGGGAGCTGTTTTTT	CATRDVKGTGELFF
NA	NA	TRBV5-8	TRBJ2-2	TGTGCCAGCAGCTTGGTTGGTTACGGTTCCGGGGAGCTGTTTTTT	CASSLVGYGSGELFF